Listed below are T cell receptor beta chains from one sample, sequenced in a study of blood T cell repertoires in COVID-19. Assay: immunoSEQ multiplex PCR; the TCRdb copy retains only in-frame clones and omits some. The table shows about 260,000 clones, with about 89% occurring only once. The material sequenced was peripheral blood. Every receptor here comes from a man aged 40-49 years who had recovered from COVID-19. Each CDR3 is given with its conserved first and last residue. A D gene is named only where the DNA matches it firmly. Expanded clones get a size class; other rows say once, few or many, or leave the size out.

clone_size: NA
v_call: TRBV6-1
cdr3_length: 13
d_call: NA
j_call: TRBJ1-2
cdr3_nt: TGTGCCAGCAGTGAATCCGGGGGTCGTGGCTACACCTTC
cdr3_aa: CASSESGGRGYTF

clone_size: NA
v_call: TRBV3-1/TRBV3-2
cdr3_length: 14
d_call: TRBD1
j_call: TRBJ1-4
cdr3_nt: TGTGCCAGCGGAAGACAGGGCGCAGGTGAAAAACTGTTTTTT
cdr3_aa: CASGRQGAGEKLFF

clone_size: NA
v_call: TRBV20-1
cdr3_length: 12
d_call: NA
j_call: TRBJ2-1
cdr3_nt: TGCAGTGCTAGTCCTCCCTACAATGAGCAGTTCTTC
cdr3_aa: CSASPPYNEQFF

clone_size: NA
v_call: TRBV19
cdr3_length: 12
d_call: NA
j_call: TRBJ2-3
cdr3_nt: TGTGCCAGTAGTCCCCAGGGGGATACGCAGTATTTT
cdr3_aa: CASSPQGDTQYF

clone_size: NA
v_call: TRBV7-8
cdr3_length: 17
d_call: TRBD1
j_call: TRBJ2-6
cdr3_nt: TGTGCCAGCACCCCGGGACAGGGAGTTTCTGGGGCCAACGTCCTGACTTTC
cdr3_aa: CASTPGQGVSGANVLTF

clone_size: many
v_call: TRBV7-2
cdr3_length: 17
d_call: TRBD1
j_call: TRBJ1-3
cdr3_nt: TGTGCCAGCAGCCCACCGGGACAGCGATCCTCTGGAAACACCATATATTTT
cdr3_aa: CASSPPGQRSSGNTIYF

clone_size: NA
v_call: TRBV29-1
cdr3_length: 17
d_call: NA
j_call: TRBJ2-1
cdr3_nt: TGCAGCGTTGAAGATCAAGGGGGCCGGGGGTCCTACAATGAGCAGTTCTTC
cdr3_aa: CSVEDQGGRGSYNEQFF

clone_size: NA
v_call: TRBV9
cdr3_length: 14
d_call: NA
j_call: TRBJ1-2
cdr3_nt: TGTGCCAGCAGCGTAGATCGACAGCCCTATGGCTACACCTTC
cdr3_aa: CASSVDRQPYGYTF

clone_size: NA
v_call: TRBV19
cdr3_length: 13
d_call: NA
j_call: TRBJ1-5
cdr3_nt: TGTGCCAGTAGCACAAGTACCAATCAGCCCCAGCATTTT
cdr3_aa: CASSTSTNQPQHF

clone_size: NA
v_call: TRBV18
cdr3_length: 13
d_call: TRBD1
j_call: TRBJ1-2
cdr3_nt: TGTGCCAGCTCACCACGAGGGGGCGAGTTGCACACCTTC
cdr3_aa: CASSPRGGELHTF

clone_size: NA
v_call: TRBV5-8
cdr3_length: 15
d_call: NA
j_call: TRBJ2-7
cdr3_nt: TGTGCCAGCAGACCATACTCTAGATCAAACTACGAGCAGTACTTC
cdr3_aa: CASRPYSRSNYEQYF

clone_size: NA
v_call: TRBV7-2
cdr3_length: 14
d_call: TRBD2
j_call: TRBJ2-1
cdr3_nt: TGTGCCAGCAGTCCTAGCGGGGGGCACAATGAGCAGTTCTTC
cdr3_aa: CASSPSGGHNEQFF

clone_size: NA
v_call: TRBV6-2/TRBV6-3
cdr3_length: 14
d_call: NA
j_call: TRBJ2-3
cdr3_nt: TGTGCCAGCAGTCTGCCAGGGGGCACAGATACGCAGTATTTT
cdr3_aa: CASSLPGGTDTQYF

clone_size: NA
v_call: TRBV30
cdr3_length: 12
d_call: NA
j_call: TRBJ2-7
cdr3_nt: TGTGCCTGGAGCGACAGAGCCTACGAGCAGTACTTC
cdr3_aa: CAWSDRAYEQYF

clone_size: once
v_call: TRBV19
cdr3_length: 14
d_call: NA
j_call: TRBJ1-4
cdr3_nt: TGTGCCAGTACGACGGGACTAACTAATGAAAAACTGTTTTTT
cdr3_aa: CASTTGLTNEKLFF

clone_size: NA
v_call: TRBV5-1
cdr3_length: 18
d_call: NA
j_call: TRBJ2-1
cdr3_nt: TGCGCCAGCAGCCCGCGGGCGGGGGCCCCTAGCTCCTACAATGAGCAGTTCTTC
cdr3_aa: CASSPRAGAPSSYNEQFF

clone_size: NA
v_call: TRBV6-1
cdr3_length: 13
d_call: NA
j_call: TRBJ2-7
cdr3_nt: TGTGCCAGCAGTGAAGGGGGACACTACGAGCAGTACTTC
cdr3_aa: CASSEGGHYEQYF

clone_size: NA
v_call: TRBV2
cdr3_length: 14
d_call: TRBD2
j_call: TRBJ2-7
cdr3_nt: TGTGCCGGAGAGGCGGGACTAGCGGGTAGGGAGCAGTACTTC
cdr3_aa: CAGEAGLAGREQYF

clone_size: many
v_call: TRBV12-5
cdr3_length: 16
d_call: TRBD1
j_call: TRBJ1-1
cdr3_nt: TGTGCTAGTGACGGACAGGGATCGGGTGCCTGGGCTGAAGCTTTCTTT
cdr3_aa: CASDGQGSGAWAEAFF

clone_size: NA
v_call: TRBV12-3/TRBV12-4
cdr3_length: 13
d_call: NA
j_call: TRBJ1-1
cdr3_nt: TGTGCCAGCAGTTTCGGAGGGAACACTGAAGCTTTCTTT
cdr3_aa: CASSFGGNTEAFF

clone_size: NA
v_call: TRBV5-1
cdr3_length: 18
d_call: TRBD2
j_call: TRBJ2-3
cdr3_nt: TGCGCCAGCAGCTCTCCGGGACTAGCGGGGACCTACACAGATACGCAGTATTTT
cdr3_aa: CASSSPGLAGTYTDTQYF

clone_size: NA
v_call: TRBV6-5
cdr3_length: 13
d_call: TRBD2
j_call: TRBJ2-7
cdr3_nt: TGTGCCAGCAGTTACACCGGGACTAGCCAGCAGTACTTC
cdr3_aa: CASSYTGTSQQYF

clone_size: NA
v_call: TRBV9
cdr3_length: 16
d_call: NA
j_call: TRBJ1-3
cdr3_nt: TGTGCCAGCAGCGTAGCAACTGGGGCACCTGGAAACACCATATATTTT
cdr3_aa: CASSVATGAPGNTIYF